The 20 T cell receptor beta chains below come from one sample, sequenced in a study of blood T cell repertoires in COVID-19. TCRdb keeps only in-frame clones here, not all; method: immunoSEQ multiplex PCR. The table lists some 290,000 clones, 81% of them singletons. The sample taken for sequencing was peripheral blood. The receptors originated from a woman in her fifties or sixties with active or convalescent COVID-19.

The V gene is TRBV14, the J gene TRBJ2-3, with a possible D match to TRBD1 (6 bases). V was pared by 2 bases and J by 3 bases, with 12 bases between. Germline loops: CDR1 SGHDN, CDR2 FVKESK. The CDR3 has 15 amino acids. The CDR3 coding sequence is TGTGCCAGCAGCCAACAGGGGCGCATAACAGATACGCAGTATTTT. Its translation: CASSQQGRITDTQYF.

The CDR3 coding sequence is TGCAGCGTTTCTTTGGGGAGCCATCTCAATCAGCCCCAGCATTTT. This gives the protein CSVSLGSHLNQPQHF. The chain combines TRBV29-1 with TRBJ1-5; no reliable D call. The germline V gene encodes CDR1 SQVTM and CDR2 ANQGSEA. The V end was cut by 5 bases, the J end by 3 bases, with 17 bases between. This CDR3 spans 15 amino acids.

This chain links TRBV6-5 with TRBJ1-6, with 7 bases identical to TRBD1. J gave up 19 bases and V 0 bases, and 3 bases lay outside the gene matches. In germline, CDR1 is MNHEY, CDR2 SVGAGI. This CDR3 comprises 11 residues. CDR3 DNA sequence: TGTGCCAGCAGTTACTCCGGACAGGAACACTTT. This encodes CASSYSGQEHF.

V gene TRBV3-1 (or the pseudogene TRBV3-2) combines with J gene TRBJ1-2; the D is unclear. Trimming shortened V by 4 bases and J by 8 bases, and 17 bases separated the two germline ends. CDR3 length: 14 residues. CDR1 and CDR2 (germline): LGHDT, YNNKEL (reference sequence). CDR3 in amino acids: CASSPKGGPGGYTF. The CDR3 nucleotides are TGTGCCAGCAGCCCTAAAGGAGGACCGGGCGGCTACACCTTC.

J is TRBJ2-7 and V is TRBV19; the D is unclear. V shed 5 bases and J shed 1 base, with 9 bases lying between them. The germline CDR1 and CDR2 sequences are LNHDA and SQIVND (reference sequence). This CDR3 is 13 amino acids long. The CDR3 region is CASSPHRSYEQYF. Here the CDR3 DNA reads TGTGCCAGTAGTCCCCATAGATCCTACGAGCAGTACTTC.

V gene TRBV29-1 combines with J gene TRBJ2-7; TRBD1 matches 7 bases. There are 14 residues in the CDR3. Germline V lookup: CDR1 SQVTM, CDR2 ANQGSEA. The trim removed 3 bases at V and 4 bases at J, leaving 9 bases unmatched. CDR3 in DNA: TGCAGCGTTGATGACCGGGACAGCGAATACGAGCAGTACTTC. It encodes CSVDDRDSEYEQYF.

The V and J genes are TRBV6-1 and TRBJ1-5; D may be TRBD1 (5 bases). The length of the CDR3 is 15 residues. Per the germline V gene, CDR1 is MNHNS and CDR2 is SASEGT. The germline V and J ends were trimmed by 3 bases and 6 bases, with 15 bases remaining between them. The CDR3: CASSDRRGVGQPQHF. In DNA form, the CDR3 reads TGTGCCAGCAGTGATCGGCGGGGGGTGGGTCAGCCCCAGCATTTT.

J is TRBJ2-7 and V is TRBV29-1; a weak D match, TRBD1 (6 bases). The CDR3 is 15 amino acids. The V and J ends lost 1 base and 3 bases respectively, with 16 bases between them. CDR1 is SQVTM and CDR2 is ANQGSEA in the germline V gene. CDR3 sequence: CSVEVPGHRGYEQYF. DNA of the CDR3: TGCAGCGTTGAAGTCCCGGGACACCGAGGCTACGAGCAGTACTTC.

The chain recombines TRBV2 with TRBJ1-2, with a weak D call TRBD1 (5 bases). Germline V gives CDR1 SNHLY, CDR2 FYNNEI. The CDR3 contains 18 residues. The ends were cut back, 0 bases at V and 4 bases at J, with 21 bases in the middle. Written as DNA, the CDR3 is TGTGCCAGCAGTGAAGCGAACTTCCGGACACGCTATCCCTATGGCTACACCTTC. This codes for CASSEANFRTRYPYGYTF.

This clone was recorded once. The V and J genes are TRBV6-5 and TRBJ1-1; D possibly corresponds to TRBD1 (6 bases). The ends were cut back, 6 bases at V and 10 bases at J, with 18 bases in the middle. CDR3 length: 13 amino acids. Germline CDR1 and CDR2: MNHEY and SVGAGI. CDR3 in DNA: TGTGCCAGCAGCCGTATAGAACAGGGACCAGCTTTCTTT. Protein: CASSRIEQGPAFF.

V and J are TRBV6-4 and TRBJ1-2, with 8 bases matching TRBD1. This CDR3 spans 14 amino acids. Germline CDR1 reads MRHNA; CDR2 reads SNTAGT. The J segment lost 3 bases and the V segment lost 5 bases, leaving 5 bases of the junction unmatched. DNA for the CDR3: TGTGCCAGCAGTCCAGACAGGGGAGACTATGGCTACACCTTC. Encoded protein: CASSPDRGDYGYTF.

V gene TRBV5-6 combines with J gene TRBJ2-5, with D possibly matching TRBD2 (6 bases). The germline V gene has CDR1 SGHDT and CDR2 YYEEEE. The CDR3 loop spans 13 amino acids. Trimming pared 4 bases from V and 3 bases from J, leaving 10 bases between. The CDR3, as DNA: TGTGCCAGCAGCCCACGGAGGGAAGAGACCCAGTACTTC. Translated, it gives CASSPRREETQYF.

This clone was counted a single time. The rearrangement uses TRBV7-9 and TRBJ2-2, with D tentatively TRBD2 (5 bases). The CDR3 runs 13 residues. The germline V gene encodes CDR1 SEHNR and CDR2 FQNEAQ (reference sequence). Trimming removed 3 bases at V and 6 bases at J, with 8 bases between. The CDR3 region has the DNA TGTGCCAGCAGCTTGGGGAGTGCCGGGGAGCTGTTTTTT. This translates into CASSLGSAGELFF.

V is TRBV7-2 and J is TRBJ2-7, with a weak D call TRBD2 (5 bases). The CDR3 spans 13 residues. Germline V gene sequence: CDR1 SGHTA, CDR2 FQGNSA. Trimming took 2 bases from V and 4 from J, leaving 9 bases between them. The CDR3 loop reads CASSLTPGYEQYF. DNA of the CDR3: TGTGCCAGCAGCTTAACACCGGGGTACGAGCAGTACTTC. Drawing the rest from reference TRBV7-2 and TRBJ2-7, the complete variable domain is GAGVSQSPSNKVTEKGKDVELRCDPISGHTALYWYRQSLGQGLEFLIYFQGNSAPDKSGLPSDRFSAERTGGSVSTLTIQRTQQEDSAVYLCASSLTPGYEQYFGPGTRLTVT.

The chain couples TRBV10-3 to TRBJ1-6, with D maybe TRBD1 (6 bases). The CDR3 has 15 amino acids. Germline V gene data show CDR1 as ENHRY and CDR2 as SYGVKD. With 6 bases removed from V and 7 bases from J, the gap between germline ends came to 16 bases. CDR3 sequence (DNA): TGTGCCATCAGGGAAAGAGGACAGACGAATTCACCCCTCCACTTT. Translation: CAIRERGQTNSPLHF.

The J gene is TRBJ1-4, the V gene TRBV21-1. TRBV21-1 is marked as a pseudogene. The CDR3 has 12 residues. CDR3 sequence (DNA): TGTGCCAGCAGCCTGATAGCTCGGGAACTGTTTTTT. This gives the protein CASSLIARELFF.

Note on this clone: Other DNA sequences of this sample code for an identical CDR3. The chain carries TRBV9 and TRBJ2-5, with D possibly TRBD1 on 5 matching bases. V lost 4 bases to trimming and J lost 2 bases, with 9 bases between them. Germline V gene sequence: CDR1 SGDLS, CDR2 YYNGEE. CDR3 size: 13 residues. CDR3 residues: CASSLSGQETQYF. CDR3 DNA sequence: TGTGCCAGCAGCCTATCAGGGCAAGAGACCCAGTACTTC.

DNA of the CDR3: TGTGCCAGCAGTGGACAGGCAGGGGTAAGGGATGAGCAGTTCTTC. It is translated as CASSGQAGVRDEQFF. This chain joins TRBV2 and TRBJ2-1, with a weak D call TRBD1 (6 bases). Trimming left V 4 bases short and J 8 bases short, with 18 bases between. This CDR3 has 15 amino acids. In germline, CDR1 is SNHLY, CDR2 FYNNEI. Using reference TRBV2 and TRBJ2-1 for the parts outside the CDR3, the full variable domain is EPEVTQTPSHQVTQMGQEVILRCVPISNHLYFYWYRQILGQKVEFLVSFYNNEISEKSEIFDDQFSVERPDGSNFTLKIRSTKLEDSAMYFCASSGQAGVRDEQFFGPGTRLTVL.

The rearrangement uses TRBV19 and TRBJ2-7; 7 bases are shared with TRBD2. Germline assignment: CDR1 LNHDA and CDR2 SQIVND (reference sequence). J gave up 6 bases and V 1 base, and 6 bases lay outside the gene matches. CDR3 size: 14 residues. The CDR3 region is CASSIGNPGGEQYF. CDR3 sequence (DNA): TGTGCCAGTAGTATAGGGAACCCGGGAGGCGAGCAGTACTTC.

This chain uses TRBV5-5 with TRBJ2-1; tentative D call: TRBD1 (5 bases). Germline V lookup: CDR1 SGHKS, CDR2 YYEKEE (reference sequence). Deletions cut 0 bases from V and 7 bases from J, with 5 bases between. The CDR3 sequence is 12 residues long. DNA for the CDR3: TGTGCCAGCAGCTTGGAGGGGAATGAGCAGTTCTTC. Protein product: CASSLEGNEQFF.